Listed below are T cell receptor beta chains from one sample, sequenced in a study of blood T cell repertoires in COVID-19. Data came from immunoSEQ multiplex PCR; TCRdb stores just in-frame clones and leaves some out. The repertoire consists of over 300,000 clones, with approximately 90% occurring once and the leading ten covering over 9.5%. Sequencing was carried out using PBMCs or T cells enriched from blood (not recorded which). Every receptor here comes from a woman between 18 and 29 years old who had recovered from COVID-19. Both conserved end residues are part of each CDR3. Fields, in order: V gene, D gene, J gene, clone size, CDR3 DNA, CDR3 protein. The D gene is left open where the match is weak. Clone size is stated in some rows and not others, as once, few, many or a class when expanded.

v_call: TRBV11-3; d_call: NA; j_call: TRBJ1-1; clone_size: NA; cdr3_nt: TGTGCCAGCAGCCCCGGGACTGGTCATTTGAACACTGAAGCTTTCTTT; cdr3_aa: CASSPGTGHLNTEAFF
v_call: TRBV3-1/TRBV3-2; d_call: NA; j_call: TRBJ2-7; clone_size: NA; cdr3_nt: TGTGCCAGCAGCCGACAGATCAGTAGATCCTACGAGCAGTACTTC; cdr3_aa: CASSRQISRSYEQYF
v_call: TRBV5-1; d_call: NA; j_call: TRBJ1-6; clone_size: NA; cdr3_nt: TGCGCCAGCAGGGAACGGGAAAATTCACCCCTCCACTTT; cdr3_aa: CASRERENSPLHF
v_call: TRBV9; d_call: TRBD2; j_call: TRBJ2-3; clone_size: few; cdr3_nt: TGTGCCAGCAGCCCGACTAGCGGGAGGAGAACAGATACGCAGTATTTT; cdr3_aa: CASSPTSGRRTDTQYF
v_call: TRBV30; d_call: NA; j_call: TRBJ1-1; clone_size: NA; cdr3_nt: TGTGCCTGGAGTTGGCAGGGAGAAGCTTTCTTT; cdr3_aa: CAWSWQGEAFF
v_call: TRBV19; d_call: NA; j_call: TRBJ2-3; clone_size: NA; cdr3_nt: TGTGCCAGTAGTATCTCAGGTGTTAGCACAGATACGCAGTATTTT; cdr3_aa: CASSISGVSTDTQYF
v_call: TRBV27; d_call: NA; j_call: TRBJ1-2; clone_size: NA; cdr3_nt: TGTGCCAGCAGCCCCTTGAGGCCAAACTATGGCTACACCTTC; cdr3_aa: CASSPLRPNYGYTF
v_call: TRBV30; d_call: NA; j_call: TRBJ1-2; clone_size: many; cdr3_nt: TGTGCCTGGAGTGTAAGAGGGTGGATTTTATCTGGCTACACCTTC; cdr3_aa: CAWSVRGWILSGYTF
v_call: TRBV20-1; d_call: TRBD2; j_call: TRBJ2-5; clone_size: NA; cdr3_nt: TGCAGTGCTAGTCCTAGCGGGGGGGGTACTGGAGAGACCCAGTACTTC; cdr3_aa: CSASPSGGGTGETQYF
v_call: TRBV10-2; d_call: TRBD1; j_call: TRBJ1-6; clone_size: NA; cdr3_nt: TGCGCCAGCCATTCCGGGACAGAGAATTCACCCCTCCACTTT; cdr3_aa: CASHSGTENSPLHF
v_call: TRBV10-3; d_call: NA; j_call: TRBJ1-2; clone_size: NA; cdr3_nt: TGTGCCTCACAGGGAAATATCAACTATGGCTACACCTTC; cdr3_aa: CASQGNINYGYTF
v_call: TRBV5-4; d_call: NA; j_call: TRBJ2-1; clone_size: NA; cdr3_nt: TGTGCCAGCAGCGGGTGGGGGACACGCTACAATGAGCAGTTCTTC; cdr3_aa: CASSGWGTRYNEQFF
v_call: TRBV27; d_call: TRBD1; j_call: TRBJ2-1; clone_size: NA; cdr3_nt: TGTGCCAGCATAAGACAGGGGGCTGGCATGAATGAGCAGTTCTTC; cdr3_aa: CASIRQGAGMNEQFF
v_call: TRBV3-1/TRBV3-2; d_call: NA; j_call: TRBJ1-3; clone_size: NA; cdr3_nt: TGTGCCAGCAGCCAAGATTGGAGCTCTGGAAACACCATATATTTT; cdr3_aa: CASSQDWSSGNTIYF
v_call: TRBV9; d_call: TRBD1; j_call: TRBJ2-7; clone_size: NA; cdr3_nt: TGTGCCAGCAGCGAAAGGACAGGGGCTGGGCAGTACTTC; cdr3_aa: CASSERTGAGQYF
v_call: TRBV20-1; d_call: NA; j_call: TRBJ1-1; clone_size: NA; cdr3_nt: TGCAGTGCTAGTGAGGACGGGGATAAAGCTTTCTTT; cdr3_aa: CSASEDGDKAFF
v_call: TRBV5-1; d_call: TRBD2; j_call: TRBJ2-1; clone_size: NA; cdr3_nt: TGCGCCAGCACCCCGGGGGGGACAACCAATGAGCAGTTCTTC; cdr3_aa: CASTPGGTTNEQFF
v_call: TRBV2; d_call: TRBD1; j_call: TRBJ1-2; clone_size: NA; cdr3_nt: TGTGCCAGCAGTGAAGGCCCCGGGACAGGGTATCGTGGTGATGGCTACACCTTC; cdr3_aa: CASSEGPGTGYRGDGYTF
v_call: TRBV19; d_call: TRBD1; j_call: TRBJ2-7; clone_size: NA; cdr3_nt: TGTGCCAGTAGTGAAGGGACAGGGCGCGACGAGCAGTACTTC; cdr3_aa: CASSEGTGRDEQYF
v_call: TRBV19; d_call: NA; j_call: TRBJ2-7; clone_size: NA; cdr3_nt: TGTGCCAGTAGTCTAGGGACTGCTGCTTGGGTCTACGAGCAGTACTTC; cdr3_aa: CASSLGTAAWVYEQYF
v_call: TRBV27; d_call: NA; j_call: TRBJ2-6; clone_size: NA; cdr3_nt: TGTGCCAGCAGTGCGAGCTCTGGGGCCAACGTCCTGACTTTC; cdr3_aa: CASSASSGANVLTF
v_call: TRBV19; d_call: NA; j_call: TRBJ2-7; clone_size: NA; cdr3_nt: TGTGCCAGTAGTAGCGGCAGGGGCTACGAGCAGTACTTC; cdr3_aa: CASSSGRGYEQYF
v_call: TRBV19; d_call: NA; j_call: TRBJ1-3; clone_size: NA; cdr3_nt: TGTGCCAGTAGTGTACTACAGGGATTCGGCTCTGGAAACACCATATATTTT; cdr3_aa: CASSVLQGFGSGNTIYF
v_call: TRBV12-5; d_call: TRBD1; j_call: TRBJ2-1; clone_size: NA; cdr3_nt: TGTGCTAGTGGTTCCCCGTGGGGACAGGGATCCTCCTACAATGAGCAGTTCTTC; cdr3_aa: CASGSPWGQGSSYNEQFF
v_call: TRBV30; d_call: NA; j_call: TRBJ2-2; clone_size: NA; cdr3_nt: TGTGCCTGGAGTTTGGGACTGAACACCGGGGAGCTGTTTTTT; cdr3_aa: CAWSLGLNTGELFF
v_call: TRBV30; d_call: TRBD1; j_call: TRBJ1-2; clone_size: NA; cdr3_nt: TGTGCCTGGAGAGGGACAGGGCGCGCAACCGGCTACACCTTC; cdr3_aa: CAWRGTGRATGYTF
v_call: TRBV25-1; d_call: NA; j_call: TRBJ1-6; clone_size: NA; cdr3_nt: TGTGCCAGCAGTATGGGGCAGGGGCACTCACCCCTCCACTTT; cdr3_aa: CASSMGQGHSPLHF
v_call: TRBV12-3/TRBV12-4; d_call: TRBD2; j_call: TRBJ2-1; clone_size: NA; cdr3_nt: TGTGCCAGCAGGAGCGGGGGGGCAGATGAGCAGTTCTTC; cdr3_aa: CASRSGGADEQFF
v_call: TRBV7-2; d_call: TRBD1; j_call: TRBJ1-3; clone_size: NA; cdr3_nt: TGTGCCAGCAGCCCAAGGACAGGGGTTGGAAACACCATATATTTT; cdr3_aa: CASSPRTGVGNTIYF
v_call: TRBV14; d_call: TRBD2; j_call: TRBJ2-5; clone_size: NA; cdr3_nt: TGTGCCAGCAGCCAAGCCGGTAGCGGGGGGGCCGGAGAGACCCAGTACTTC; cdr3_aa: CASSQAGSGGAGETQYF
v_call: TRBV7-9; d_call: TRBD2; j_call: TRBJ2-3; clone_size: NA; cdr3_nt: TGTGCCAGCAGCGTAGGGGCCTCGGGGGGGCGCACAGATACGCAGTATTTT; cdr3_aa: CASSVGASGGRTDTQYF
v_call: TRBV14; d_call: NA; j_call: TRBJ1-3; clone_size: NA; cdr3_nt: TGTGCCAGCAGCCAAGGGGAGAGGGGAAACACCATATATTTT; cdr3_aa: CASSQGERGNTIYF
v_call: TRBV24-1; d_call: TRBD2; j_call: TRBJ2-3; clone_size: NA; cdr3_nt: TGTGCCACCAGTGACGGACTAGCGGGAGGAACAGATACGCAGTATTTT; cdr3_aa: CATSDGLAGGTDTQYF
v_call: TRBV18; d_call: TRBD1; j_call: TRBJ1-1; clone_size: NA; cdr3_nt: TGTGCCAGCTCACCGGGGACAGTTCAGAACACTGAAGCTTTCTTT; cdr3_aa: CASSPGTVQNTEAFF
v_call: TRBV2; d_call: NA; j_call: TRBJ2-1; clone_size: NA; cdr3_nt: TGTGCCACAAGGGGACTCACTGAGCAGTTCTTC; cdr3_aa: CATRGLTEQFF
v_call: TRBV10-3; d_call: TRBD2; j_call: TRBJ2-7; clone_size: NA; cdr3_nt: TGTGCCATCAGTGCAGGACTAGCGGTCTACGAGCAGTACTTC; cdr3_aa: CAISAGLAVYEQYF
v_call: TRBV27; d_call: TRBD1; j_call: TRBJ2-6; clone_size: NA; cdr3_nt: TGTGCCAGCAGTCCCGTCTTTCGGGACAGGAATGCCCCCGTGTCTGGGGCCAACGTCCTGACTTTC; cdr3_aa: CASSPVFRDRNAPVSGANVLTF
v_call: TRBV6-5; d_call: TRBD1; j_call: TRBJ1-2; clone_size: NA; cdr3_nt: TGTGCCAGCAGTCTACGGACAGGGTTGAACTATGGCTACACCTTC; cdr3_aa: CASSLRTGLNYGYTF
v_call: TRBV28; d_call: TRBD1; j_call: TRBJ1-5; clone_size: NA; cdr3_nt: TGTGCCAGCAGCCCGACAGGGCATAGCAATCAGCCCCAGCATTTT; cdr3_aa: CASSPTGHSNQPQHF
v_call: TRBV7-6; d_call: NA; j_call: TRBJ1-4; clone_size: NA; cdr3_nt: TGTGCCAGCAGCTCCGTAGGGGGTCGGGGTGAAAAACTGTTTTTT; cdr3_aa: CASSSVGGRGEKLFF
v_call: TRBV6-5; d_call: TRBD2; j_call: TRBJ2-7; clone_size: NA; cdr3_nt: TGTGCCAGTCGACTAGCGAGCACCTACGAGCAGTACTTC; cdr3_aa: CASRLASTYEQYF
v_call: TRBV30; d_call: NA; j_call: TRBJ2-5; clone_size: NA; cdr3_nt: TGTGCCTGGAGTGTAGCTGAGACCCAGTACTTC; cdr3_aa: CAWSVAETQYF
v_call: TRBV4-1; d_call: NA; j_call: TRBJ2-5; clone_size: NA; cdr3_nt: TGCGCCAGCAGCCAATCAAAAGAGACCCAGTACTTC; cdr3_aa: CASSQSKETQYF
v_call: TRBV18; d_call: NA; j_call: TRBJ2-2; clone_size: NA; cdr3_nt: TGTGCCAGCTCACCAGAATACCCTACGAACACCGGGGAGCTGTTTTTT; cdr3_aa: CASSPEYPTNTGELFF
v_call: TRBV18; d_call: NA; j_call: TRBJ1-3; clone_size: NA; cdr3_nt: TGTGCCAGCTCACCTCTAACCGGAGGACAGTCTGGAAACACCATATATTTT; cdr3_aa: CASSPLTGGQSGNTIYF
v_call: TRBV30; d_call: TRBD1; j_call: TRBJ1-2; clone_size: NA; cdr3_nt: TGTGCCTGGAGTCAGGGACAGGGGGCTTTGTGGGGCTACACCTTC; cdr3_aa: CAWSQGQGALWGYTF
v_call: TRBV7-2; d_call: NA; j_call: TRBJ2-1; clone_size: NA; cdr3_nt: TGTGCCAGCAGCATTCAACAGGGATCCTACAATGAGCAGTTCTTC; cdr3_aa: CASSIQQGSYNEQFF
v_call: TRBV5-6; d_call: NA; j_call: TRBJ1-2; clone_size: NA; cdr3_nt: TGTGCCAGCAGCCCCTCATGGGGCCCGAATGATGGCTACACCTTC; cdr3_aa: CASSPSWGPNDGYTF
v_call: TRBV30; d_call: TRBD1; j_call: TRBJ2-2; clone_size: NA; cdr3_nt: TGTGCCTGGACCAGGGGGACAGCCGGGGAGCTGTTTTTT; cdr3_aa: CAWTRGTAGELFF
v_call: TRBV30; d_call: TRBD1; j_call: TRBJ1-1; clone_size: NA; cdr3_nt: TGTGCCTGGAGTCCGAGACAGGGGTACACTGAAGCTTTCTTT; cdr3_aa: CAWSPRQGYTEAFF
v_call: TRBV6-5; d_call: NA; j_call: TRBJ1-4; clone_size: NA; cdr3_nt: TGTGCCAGCAGCTTTCGGGACTCTCGAAAAAAACTGTTTTTT; cdr3_aa: CASSFRDSRKKLFF
v_call: TRBV29-1; d_call: TRBD1; j_call: TRBJ1-3; clone_size: NA; cdr3_nt: TGCAGCGTTGAAGATTTGCCCGACAGGGAAAGGTCTGGAAACACCATATATTTT; cdr3_aa: CSVEDLPDRERSGNTIYF
v_call: TRBV9; d_call: NA; j_call: TRBJ1-4; clone_size: NA; cdr3_nt: TGTGCCAGCAGCGTACAAGACAGACCTAATGAAAAACTGTTTTTT; cdr3_aa: CASSVQDRPNEKLFF
v_call: TRBV27; d_call: TRBD2; j_call: TRBJ2-7; clone_size: NA; cdr3_nt: TGTGCCAGCAGTTACGGGAGGGCCTACGAGCAGTACTTC; cdr3_aa: CASSYGRAYEQYF
v_call: TRBV6-1; d_call: NA; j_call: TRBJ1-3; clone_size: NA; cdr3_nt: TGTGCCAGCAGTGAACCCGGACGGGGCTCTGGAAACACCATATATTTT; cdr3_aa: CASSEPGRGSGNTIYF